One sample yielded the 17 T cell receptor beta chains listed below, sequenced in a study of glioma-infiltrating T cells. TCR alpha and beta CDR3 regions were amplified from RNA using iRepertoire nested multiplex PCR. TCRdb ran MiXCR on the multiplex PCR reads and lists one entry per CDR3 protein. The sample holds over 120,000 distinct CDR3 sequences, approximately 40% seen once. Sequences were obtained from glioma tissue, nonneoplastic brain tissue, or PBMCs (not recorded which). Every receptor here comes from a human donor with low-grade glioma or glioblastoma, undergoing nonglioma brain surgery, or in good health (not recorded which).

This chain joins TRBV28 and TRBJ2-2; D gene uncertain. The ends were cut back, 6 bases at V and 6 bases at J, with 11 bases in the middle. This CDR3 comprises 13 residues. Germline V gene lookup returns CDR1 MDHEN and CDR2 SYDVKM. CDR3 loop: CASSAPHAGELFF. The CDR3 nucleotides are TGTGCCAGCAGCGCACCTCACGCCGGGGAGCTGTTTTTT.

The chain has TRBV5-4 and TRBJ2-3; D gene uncertain. Germline CDR1 and CDR2: SGHNT and YYREEE (reference sequence). The CDR3 length is 17 residues. Trimming took off 1 base at V and 0 bases at J, with 15 bases between the two ends. The CDR3 loop reads CASSLRSRTPSTDTQYF. The CDR3 coding sequence is TGTGCCAGCAGCTTGAGGTCACGAACGCCTAGCACAGATACGCAGTATTTT. Full variable domain (missing parts from reference TRBV5-4 and TRBJ2-3): ETGVTQSPTHLIKTRGQQVTLRCSSQSGHNTVSWYQQALGQGPQFIFQYYREEENGRGNFPPRFSGLQFPNYSSELNVNALELDDSALYLCASSLRSRTPSTDTQYFGPGTRLTVL.

This clonotype showed up just a few times. This chain connects TRBV28 to TRBJ1-1; D possibly corresponds to TRBD1 (5 bases). The germline V gene has CDR1 MDHEN and CDR2 SYDVKM. The CDR3 covers 12 residues. Trimming took 2 bases from V and 10 from J, leaving 11 bases between them. CDR3 in DNA: TGTGCCAGCAGTTTAGGCAGGGCCGCAGCTTTCTTT. This codes for CASSLGRAAAFF.

This clonotype has just a few counts. The chain links TRBV7-9 to TRBJ1-5; possibly TRBD1 for D (6 bases). Germline loops: CDR1 SEHNR, CDR2 FQNEAQ (reference sequence). This CDR3 has 12 amino acids. V lost 5 bases and J 7 bases, leaving 9 bases between the germline ends. The CDR3 bases are TGTGCCAGCAGCCGCAGGGGCCAGCCCCAGCATTTT. Amino acid sequence: CASSRRGQPQHF.

With regard to this clonotype: The germline gene is not matched at one end of the junction; a read error may be the cause. This chain connects TRBV2 to TRBJ2-3; 7 positions agree with TRBD1. The CDR3 extends over 13 amino acids. Per the germline V gene, CDR1 is SNHLY and CDR2 is FYNNEI. The DNA for the CDR3 is TGTGCCAGCAATAGGGACAGCACAGATGCGCAGTATTTT. Translated: CASNRDSTDAQYF.

The chain carries TRBV12-3 or TRBV12-4 and TRBJ1-1; TRBD1 matches at 11 bases. V was pared by 5 bases and J by 3 bases, with 5 bases of the junction left unmatched. The CDR3 has 15 amino acids. The CDR3 spells CASSPGTGGDTEAFF. The CDR3 nucleotides read TGTGCCAGCAGTCCAGGGACAGGGGGTGACACTGAAGCTTTCTTT.

This clonotype was detected many times. V usage is TRBV6-1 and J usage is TRBJ1-1; 7 nucleotides align to TRBD1. The CDR3 totals 14 residues. Per germline, CDR1 MNHNS and CDR2 SASEGT. The J segment lost 0 bases and the V segment lost 5 bases, leaving 3 bases of the junction unmatched. CDR3 sequence: CASSSGQLNTEAFF. Here the CDR3 DNA reads TGTGCCAGCAGTTCGGGACAGTTGAACACTGAAGCTTTCTTT.

This clonotype was seen many times. The V gene is TRBV28, the J gene TRBJ2-7; 7 nucleotides match TRBD2. Unmatched junction bases numbered 3, after V lost 3 bases and J lost 4 bases. Germline lookup yields CDR1 MDHEN and CDR2 SYDVKM. There are 13 residues in the CDR3. The DNA for the CDR3 is TGTGCCAGCAGTTTTGGGGGGGGTTACGAGCAGTACTTC. It codes for CASSFGGGYEQYF.

The chain employs TRBV12-3 or TRBV12-4 and TRBJ1-5; 7 bases fit TRBD1. The length of the CDR3 is 15 residues. With 2 bases clipped from V and 5 bases from J, the junction kept 6 bases outside the gene matches. The chain's CDR3 is CASSLTGTVYQPQHF. As DNA, the CDR3 is TGTGCCAGCAGTTTAACCGGGACAGTGTATCAGCCCCAGCATTTT.

This clonotype has at least ten counts. V usage is TRBV7-9 and J usage is TRBJ2-7; no firm D call. In germline, CDR1 is SEHNR, CDR2 FQNEAQ (reference sequence). V was shortened by 0 bases and J by 2 bases, with 8 bases between the two germline ends. This CDR3 region has 14 residues. For the CDR3, the DNA is TGTGCCAGCAGCTTAGCGCTTTCAACCTACGAGCAGTACTTC. This gives the protein CASSLALSTYEQYF.

This clonotype was found a few times. V is TRBV10-3 and J is TRBJ1-4; D perhaps matches TRBD1 (6 bases). Deletions cut 0 bases from V and 6 bases from J, with 14 bases between. Germline V CDR1 and CDR2: ENHRY, SYGVKD. The CDR3 covers 16 residues. Here the CDR3 DNA reads TGTGCCATCAGTGAGTCGATAGCAGGGGACGATGAAAAACTGTTTTTT. The encoded protein is CAISESIAGDDEKLFF.

This clonotype was observed a few times. V usage is TRBV6-1 and J usage is TRBJ1-1; D gene unclear. V dropped 5 bases and J dropped 0 bases, with 10 bases sitting between them. There are 14 residues in the CDR3. Looked up from germline, CDR1 is MNHNS and CDR2 is SASEGT. The CDR3 DNA reads as TGTGCCAGCAGTCCCTCCAGCATGAACACTGAAGCTTTCTTT. This sequence encodes CASSPSSMNTEAFF.

V and J are TRBV6-1 and TRBJ1-6; the D gene is possibly TRBD1 (6 bases). CDR3 length: 14 amino acids. With 5 bases removed from V and 12 bases from J, the gap between germline ends came to 17 bases. The V gene's germline CDR1 is MNHNS and CDR2 SASEGT. The CDR3 protein is CASSSPALQGPLHF. The CDR3 bases are TGTGCCAGCAGTTCCCCGGCCTTACAGGGACCCCTCCACTTT.

In its sample, this clonotype was seen a few times. V and J are TRBV19 and TRBJ2-1; TRBD2 is a possible D gene (5 bases). Germline values: CDR1 LNHDA, CDR2 SQIVND (reference sequence). The length of the CDR3 is 17 residues. Between the trimmed V and J ends, which lost 0 bases and 5 bases, there was a span of 17 bases. Here the CDR3 DNA reads TGTGCCAGTAGTATAGATTCTGGACTGGCGGCGAACAATGAGCAGTTCTTC. Residues: CASSIDSGLAANNEQFF.

This clonotype was counted only a few times. V usage is TRBV15 and J usage is TRBJ2-1; no reliable D call. Deletions cut 8 bases from V and 5 bases from J, with 19 bases between. Germline V CDR1 and CDR2: LNHNV, YYDKDF (reference sequence). The CDR3 has 15 residues. CDR3 in amino acids: CATQESLQDNNEQFF. As DNA, the CDR3 is TGTGCCACCCAAGAGTCCCTACAAGATAACAATGAGCAGTTCTTC.

For this clonotype: A much larger clonotype is one base distant, so this may be a read error. The V and J genes are TRBV27 and TRBJ2-3; 7 bases match TRBD2. Germline V gene data show CDR1 as MNHEY and CDR2 as SMNVEV (reference sequence). The CDR3 is 14 residues long. V trimming: 9 bases; J trimming: 0 bases; junction bases outside the gene matches: 6. CDR3 sequence: CARSLAASTDTQYF. The CDR3 nucleotides read TGTGCCAGAAGCCTAGCGGCTAGCACAGATACGCAGTATTTT.

The genes are TRBV6-6 and TRBJ1-2, with D hard to call. V lost 0 bases and J lost 8, with 10 bases in between. This CDR3 is built from 13 residues. Germline lookup yields CDR1 MNHNY and CDR2 SVGAGI (reference sequence). CDR3 amino acids: CASSYSGARGYTF. The DNA of the CDR3 is TGTGCCAGCAGTTACTCGGGAGCGCGCGGCTACACCTTC.